This T cell receptor beta chain was recovered during a study of response to subunit inactivated influenza vaccine. General study results and limits: T cells newly recruited by each seasonal influenza vaccination are few, the authors suggested.

In its sample, this clonotype was seen a few times. The antigen is not known. Possible read error: a much larger clone is one base away. With 4 bases clipped from V and 3 bases from J, the junction kept 5 bases outside the gene matches. This CDR3 region has 16 residues. Germline V CDR1 and CDR2: MNHEY, SVGEGT. One entry per CDR3 protein, called by TCRdb with MiXCR from the RT-PCR reads. The sample lists a few hundred thousand distinct CDR3 sequences, 13% to 15% occurring once. The rearrangement links TRBV6-2 or TRBV6-3 to TRBJ2-1; TRBD2 matches 11 bases. The sample in question was PBMCs from blood, obtained 12 days after vaccination. The sequence came from a man in his fifties or sixties who received an inactivated influenza vaccine. Written as DNA, the CDR3 is TGTGCCAGCAGTTCCCCGGGACTAGCGGTCTACAATGAGCAGTTCTTC. It encodes CASSSPGLAVYNEQFF.